One and the same sample provided the 2 T cell receptor beta chains below, sequenced in a study of T cells in Graves' hyperthyroidism and ophthalmopathy (dated by TCRdb to the late 2010s). Libraries were made using multiplex PCR. Sequencing relied on an Illumina HiSeq 2000. TCR beta CDR3 regions were amplified from RNA transcripts. The first round of RT-PCR for the TCR CDR3 was performed with the HTBI primer set and the Qiagen OneStep RT-PCR kit. The public reads were reprocessed in TCRdb via fastp at Q25 and MiXCR, keeping in-frame beta chains. Rows matching on CDR3 protein sequence are summarized as one entry with the most common DNA and genes. The sample has hundreds of thousands of distinct CDR3 sequences on record, approximately 25% of them singletons. About 11% of the sample is taken by the ten largest. Sequenced: blood. These receptors were collected from a woman aged 30 to 39 with Graves' ophthalmopathy.

This chain uses TRBV19 with TRBJ1-2; D is ambiguous. Trimming took off 7 bases at V and 7 bases at J, with 16 bases between the two ends. From germline, CDR1 is LNHDA and CDR2 SQIVND (reference sequence). The CDR3 length is 13 residues. The CDR3 sequence is CASNPTGGSGYTF. As DNA, the CDR3 is TGTGCCAGTAACCCGACGGGCGGCAGTGGCTACACCTTC.

This clonotype was observed many times. The CDR3 nucleotides read TGTGCCAGCAGCCAAGAATCAAGGGTCATACAGTATTCAGCTTTCTTT. Translated: CASSQESRVIQYSAFF. The chain recombines TRBV4-2 with TRBJ1-1; D call uncertain. Trimming removed 0 bases at V and 10 bases at J, with 21 bases between. Germline CDR1 reads LGHNA; CDR2 reads YNFKEQ. This CDR3 contains 16 residues.